Each of the 13 T cell receptor beta chains below was sequenced from the same sample in a study of regulatory T cells in long-lasting Graves disease. Time point in this sample: newly diagnosed GD, antithyroid drugs for less than 3 months. RNA from PBMCs was the source of the TCR library. Arm-PCR of CDR3 regions with iRepertoire HTBI primers generated TCR beta libraries. Each CDR3 protein gets one entry after TCRdb re-called the multiplex PCR reads with MiXCR. Of approximately 300,000 distinct CDR3 sequences in the sample, about 20% are singletons; the top ten hold less than 45%. The sample was peripheral blood mononuclear cells (PBMCs), taken at new diagnosis, from a patient treated with antithyroid drugs. The receptor set was obtained from a female donor with Graves disease.

This clonotype is deemed medium-sized. The chain recombines TRBV2 with TRBJ2-1; no clear D gene. Germline assignment: CDR1 SNHLY and CDR2 FYNNEI. The V end lost 6 bases, the J end lost 0 bases, and 6 bases lay between the germline ends. CDR3 length: 13 residues. CDR3 nucleotides: TGTGCCAGCAGCCCCAGCTCCTACAATGAGCAGTTCTTC. Protein sequence: CASSPSSYNEQFF.

At least ten counts were recorded for this clonotype. The CDR3 loop reads CAISQDSTTDTQYF. CDR3 in DNA: TGTGCCATCAGCCAAGACAGCACCACAGATACGCAGTATTTT. The chain combines TRBV10-3 with TRBJ2-3, with D maybe TRBD1 (5 bases). The CDR3 extends over 14 amino acids. Between the trimmed V and J ends, which lost 6 bases and 2 bases, there was a span of 12 bases. The germline gives CDR1 ENHRY, CDR2 SYGVKD.

Many counts were recorded for this clonotype. Germline is not matched at one junction end, which may reflect a read error. The chain's CDR3 is CASSLVSSHEQYF. The CDR3 DNA follows: TGTGCCAGCAGTTTGGTCAGCTCCCACGAGCAGTACTTC. The chain uses TRBV27 and TRBJ2-7; D unclear. The CDR3 extends over 13 amino acids. CDR1 and CDR2 (germline): MNHEY, SMNVEV (reference sequence).

The rearrangement joins TRBV24-1 to TRBJ1-5; a possible D gene is TRBD1 (6 bases). CDR3 length: 15 residues. Germline V lookup: CDR1 KGHDR, CDR2 SFDVKD. Trimming pared 3 bases from V and 6 bases from J, leaving 14 bases between. The CDR3, as DNA: TGTGCCACCAGTGATAATGGACAGTTTGGTCAGCCCCAGCATTTT. Translation gives CATSDNGQFGQPQHF.

This clonotype has more than one count but fewer than ten. The final CDR3 position lacks the conserved phenylalanine or tryptophan, pointing to a likely read error. The J gene is TRBJ1-2, the V gene TRBV6-1; D may be TRBD1 (5 bases). V dropped 6 bases and J dropped 8 bases, with 16 bases sitting between them. There are 13 residues in the CDR3. Per the germline V gene, CDR1 is MNHNS and CDR2 is SASEGT. In DNA form, the CDR3 reads TGTGCCAGCAGCTTAACGACAGAGGGCGGCTACACCCTC. Translated, it gives CASSLTTEGGYTL.

This clonotype was counted many times. The gene calls are TRBV28 and TRBJ1-2; D is ambiguous. This CDR3 spans 14 amino acids. The V end lost 5 bases, the J end lost 4 bases, and 14 bases lay between the germline ends. The V gene's germline CDR1 is MDHEN and CDR2 SYDVKM. In nucleotides, the CDR3 is TGTGCCAGCAGTCCCTCGGGGTCCTCCTATGGCTACACCTTC. This gives the protein CASSPSGSSYGYTF.

Points on this clonotype: It is likely a read error: a sequence one base away is far more abundant. The genes are TRBV11-1 and TRBJ1-1, with D hard to call. The CDR3 totals 13 residues. V lost 6 bases, J lost 1 base, and 9 bases lay in between. From germline, CDR1 is SGHAT and CDR2 FQDESV (reference sequence). The CDR3 DNA reads as TGTGCCAGCAGTGAACTCGAGAACACTGAAGCTTTCTTT. Its protein product is CASSELENTEAFF.

This clonotype was seen a few times. A junction boundary mismatches the germline segment, possibly from a read error. The chain employs TRBV2 and TRBJ2-1; 7 bases match TRBD1. Germline lookup yields CDR1 SNHLY and CDR2 FYNNEI. CDR3 length: 16 residues. DNA of the CDR3: TGTGCCAGCAGTCGACAGGGCAGAGGCTCCCACAATGAGCAGTTCTTC. Its protein is CASSRQGRGSHNEQFF.

This clonotype occurred many times. The chain recombines TRBV2 with TRBJ1-2; the D gene is possibly TRBD1 (5 bases). Germline V lookup: CDR1 SNHLY, CDR2 FYNNEI. CDR3 size: 13 residues. Trimming left V 8 bases short and J 2 bases short, with 12 bases between. The CDR3 loop is CASLLDMNYGYTF. As DNA, the CDR3 is TGTGCCAGCCTCCTGGACATGAACTATGGCTACACCTTC. Complete variable domain (other parts from reference TRBV2 and TRBJ1-2): EPEVTQTPSHQVTQMGQEVILRCVPISNHLYFYWYRQILGQKVEFLVSFYNNEISEKSEIFDDQFSVERPDGSNFTLKIRSTKLEDSAMYFCASLLDMNYGYTFGSGTRLTVV.

This clonotype was counted ten times or more. The chain employs TRBV6-1 and TRBJ1-2; 9 nucleotides match TRBD1. The V and J ends lost 5 bases and 8 bases, in that order; junction bases with no gene match: 6. In germline, CDR1 is MNHNS, CDR2 SASEGT. There are 13 residues in the CDR3. The DNA for the CDR3 is TGTGCCAGCAGTAGTAACAGGGGGCGCGGCTACACCTTC. It encodes CASSSNRGRGYTF.

In its sample, this clonotype was seen a few times. V usage is TRBV18 and J usage is TRBJ1-3; D is unclear. The germline gives CDR1 KGHSH, CDR2 LQKENI. V dropped 3 bases and J dropped 0 bases, with 12 bases sitting between them. This CDR3 has 16 residues. The CDR3 protein is CASSPRARASGNTIYF. The CDR3 DNA sequence: TGTGCCAGCTCACCCCGCGCGAGGGCCTCTGGAAACACCATATATTTT.

A note on this clonotype: Germline and junction disagree at one end, which may indicate a read error. The J gene is TRBJ1-6, the V gene TRBV13; weak D call: TRBD1 (5 bases). The CDR3 is 15 amino acids. Germline V gene sequence: CDR1 PRHDT, CDR2 FYEKMQ (reference sequence). CDR3 residues: CASSLGGTVNSPPHF. As DNA, the CDR3 is TGTGCCAGCAGCTTAGGAGGGACGGTTAATTCACCCCCCCACTTT.

This clonotype has ten or more counts. V and J are TRBV12-5 and TRBJ1-5; TRBD1 matches at 7 bases. There are 16 residues in the CDR3. V was pared by 1 base and J by 6 bases, with 9 bases of the junction left unmatched. Germline V gives CDR1 LGHNT, CDR2 FRNRAP. This CDR3 reads CASGLAITGVGQPQHF. Here the CDR3 DNA reads TGTGCTAGTGGTTTGGCAATCACAGGGGTCGGTCAGCCCCAGCATTTT.